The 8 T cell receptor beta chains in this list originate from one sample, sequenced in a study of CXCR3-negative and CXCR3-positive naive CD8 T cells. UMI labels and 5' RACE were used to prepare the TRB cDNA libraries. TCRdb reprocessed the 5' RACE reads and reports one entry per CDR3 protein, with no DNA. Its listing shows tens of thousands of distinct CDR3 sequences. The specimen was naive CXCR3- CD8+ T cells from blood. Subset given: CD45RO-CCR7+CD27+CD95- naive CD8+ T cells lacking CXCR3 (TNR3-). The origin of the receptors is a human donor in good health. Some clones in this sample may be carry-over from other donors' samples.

The CDR3 is CATTTGDHEKLFF. The J gene is TRBJ1-4, the V gene TRBV12-3 or TRBV12-4; TCRdb's D gene call, TRBD1, goes unchecked for lack of DNA. There are 13 residues in the CDR3.

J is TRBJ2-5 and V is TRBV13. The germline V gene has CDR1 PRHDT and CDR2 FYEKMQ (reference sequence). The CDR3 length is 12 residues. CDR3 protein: CASSLEMETQYF.

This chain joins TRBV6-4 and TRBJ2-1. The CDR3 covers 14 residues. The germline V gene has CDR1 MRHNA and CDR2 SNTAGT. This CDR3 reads CASSEGGSYNEQFF.

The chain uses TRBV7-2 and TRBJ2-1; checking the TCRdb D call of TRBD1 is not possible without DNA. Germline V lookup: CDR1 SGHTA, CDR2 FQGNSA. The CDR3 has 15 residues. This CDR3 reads CASSFAQGSYNEQFF.

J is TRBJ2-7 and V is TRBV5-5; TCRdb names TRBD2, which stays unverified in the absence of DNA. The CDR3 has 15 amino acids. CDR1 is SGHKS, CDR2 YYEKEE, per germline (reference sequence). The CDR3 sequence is CASSMGLAGAGEQYF. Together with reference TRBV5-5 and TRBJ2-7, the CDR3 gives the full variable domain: DAGVTQSPTHLIKTRGQQVTLRCSPISGHKSVSWYQQVLGQGPQFIFQYYEKEERGRGNFPDRFSARQFPNYSSELNVNALLLGDSALYLCASSMGLAGAGEQYFGPGTRLTVT.

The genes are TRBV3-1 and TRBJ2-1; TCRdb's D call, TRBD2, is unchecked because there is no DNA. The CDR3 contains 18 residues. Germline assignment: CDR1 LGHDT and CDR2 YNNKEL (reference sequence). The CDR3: CASSQIQWRESSYNEQFF.

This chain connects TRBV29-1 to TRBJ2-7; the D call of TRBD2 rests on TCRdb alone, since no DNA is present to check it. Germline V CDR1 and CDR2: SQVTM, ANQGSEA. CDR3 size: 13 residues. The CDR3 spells CSVESGPAYEQYF.

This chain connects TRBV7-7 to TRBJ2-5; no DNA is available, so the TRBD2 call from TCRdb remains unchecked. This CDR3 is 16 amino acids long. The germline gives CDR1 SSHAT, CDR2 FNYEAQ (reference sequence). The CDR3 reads CASSLAPLAGKETQYF.